A selection of T cell receptor beta chains follows, all from one sample in a study of T cell repertoires in cytomegalovirus infection. TCRdb re-called the reads through MiXCR, storing one row per CDR3 protein. The sample consists of about 50,000 distinct CDR3 sequences, 20% of them appearing once. No antigen has been assigned to these receptors. Here the sequenced sample was CD8+ T cells from cultured PBMCs, taken from culture after CMV antigen stimulation. The receptors stem from a human donor in good health (CMV status not recorded). Some clones in this sample may be carry-over from other donors' samples. CDR3s include the opening cysteine and the closing phenylalanine or tryptophan. D genes are given only for firm matches. The size of a clone is reported for some rows only, either as once, few or many, or as a class for expanded clones.

clone_size	v_call	d_call	j_call	cdr3_aa	cdr3_nt
many	TRBV7-6	-	TRBJ1-4	CASHGGGKGANEKLFF	TGTGCCAGCCACGGCGGCGGAAAGGGGGCTAATGAAAAACTGTTTTTT
-	TRBV7-9	TRBD1	TRBJ1-1	CASSGDSSEAFF	TGTGCCAGCAGCGGGGACAGCTCAGAAGCTTTCTTT
few	TRBV7-2	TRBD2	TRBJ2-7	CASSLGLAGGPSYEQYF	TGTGCCAGCAGCTTAGGACTAGCGGGGGGCCCTTCCTACGAGCAGTACTTC
-	TRBV6-1	-	TRBJ2-1	CASGLAWGDEQFF	TGTGCCAGCGGCCTAGCGTGGGGGGATGAGCAGTTCTTC
-	TRBV7-2	-	TRBJ1-2	CASSPAHGQRTGTF	TGTGCCAGCAGCCCTGCTCACGGACAACGAACAGGGACCTTC
few	TRBV7-9	TRBD2	TRBJ2-5	CASSPRIGLEGGETQYF	TGTGCCAGCAGCCCCAGAATCGGACTAGAGGGTGGGGAGACCCAGTACTTC
-	TRBV12-5	TRBD2	TRBJ2-1	CASGLVRSGGLNEQFF	TGTGCTAGTGGTTTGGTTCGTAGCGGGGGGCTAAATGAGCAGTTCTTC
-	TRBV7-7	TRBD1	TRBJ2-5	CASSLVGTGLGETQYF	TGTGCTAGCAGCTTAGTAGGGACAGGGCTCGGAGAGACCCAGTACTTC
-	TRBV12-3/TRBV12-4	-	TRBJ2-5	CASSPDGETQYF	TGTGCCAGCAGCCCGGACGGAGAGACCCAGTACTTC
-	TRBV12-3/TRBV12-4	-	TRBJ1-1	CASNAQGPTEAFF	TGTGCCAGCAATGCACAGGGCCCCACTGAAGCTTTCTTT
-	TRBV9	-	TRBJ2-1	CASSSRVHEQFF	TGTGCCAGCAGCTCCCGGGTCCATGAGCAGTTCTTC
few	TRBV28	-	TRBJ2-7	CASSLPLSYEQYF	TGTGCCAGCAGTTTACCTCTCAGCTACGAGCAGTACTTC
few	TRBV12-3/TRBV12-4	TRBD2	TRBJ2-1	CASTIPGLAGAYNEQFF	TGTGCCAGCACTATACCGGGACTAGCGGGGGCCTACAATGAGCAGTTCTTC
few	TRBV11-2	TRBD1	TRBJ1-2	CASSLGDRGGYTF	TGTGCCAGCAGCTTGGGGGACAGGGGCGGCTACACCTTC
-	TRBV28	-	TRBJ2-3	CASSLSRASTDTQYF	TGTGCCAGCAGTTTAAGCCGGGCTAGCACAGATACGCAGTATTTT
-	TRBV7-9	-	TRBJ2-7	CASSSRQSLANEQYF	TGTGCCAGCAGCTCAAGACAGAGCCTAGCGAACGAGCAGTACTTC
few	TRBV6-1	TRBD1	TRBJ1-6	CASSELEGASYNSPLHF	TGTGCCAGCAGTGAACTTGAGGGGGCCTCCTATAATTCACCCCTCCACTTT
-	TRBV7-2	-	TRBJ1-2	CASSLGGSYGYTF	TGTGCCAGCAGCTTAGGGGGCAGCTATGGCTACACCTTC
-	TRBV7-2	-	TRBJ1-1	CASSRQSGGTTEAFF	TGTGCCAGCAGCCGACAATCCGGGGGCACCACTGAAGCTTTCTTT
-	TRBV27	-	TRBJ2-2	CASSFLGQWRAGELFF	TGTGCCAGCAGTTTCCTTGGACAGTGGAGGGCCGGGGAGCTGTTTTTT
few	TRBV7-9	-	TRBJ2-6	CASSQTGSGANVLTF	TGTGCCAGCAGTCAAACAGGGTCTGGGGCCAACGTCCTGACTTTC
few	TRBV6-1	-	TRBJ1-4	CASSEWSGDSNEKLFF	TGTGCCAGCAGTGAATGGAGCGGAGACAGCAATGAAAAACTGTTTTTT
-	TRBV7-2	-	TRBJ1-5	CASSDPGQYDNQPQHF	TGTGCCAGCAGCGATCCTGGGCAGTACGATAATCAGCCCCAGCATTTT
-	TRBV12-3/TRBV12-4	TRBD1	TRBJ1-2	CASSFGQGGYGYTF	TGTGCCAGCAGTTTTGGACAGGGCGGCTATGGCTACACCTTC